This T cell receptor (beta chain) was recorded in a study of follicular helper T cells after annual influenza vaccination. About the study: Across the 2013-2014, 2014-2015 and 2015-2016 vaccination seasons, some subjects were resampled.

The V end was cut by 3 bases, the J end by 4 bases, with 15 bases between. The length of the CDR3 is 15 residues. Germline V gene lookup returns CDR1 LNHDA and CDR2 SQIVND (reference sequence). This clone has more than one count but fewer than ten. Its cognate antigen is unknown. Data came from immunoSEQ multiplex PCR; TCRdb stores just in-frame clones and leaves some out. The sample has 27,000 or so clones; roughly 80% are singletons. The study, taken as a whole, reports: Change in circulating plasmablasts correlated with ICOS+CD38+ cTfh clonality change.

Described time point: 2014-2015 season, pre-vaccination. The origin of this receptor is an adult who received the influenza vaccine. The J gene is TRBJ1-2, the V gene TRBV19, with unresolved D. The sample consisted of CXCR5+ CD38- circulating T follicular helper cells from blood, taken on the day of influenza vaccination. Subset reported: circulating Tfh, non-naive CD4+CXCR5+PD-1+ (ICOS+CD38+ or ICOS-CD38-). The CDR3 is CASSIGNLNGYGYTF. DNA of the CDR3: TGTGCCAGTAGTATCGGTAATTTAAACGGCTATGGCTACACCTTC.